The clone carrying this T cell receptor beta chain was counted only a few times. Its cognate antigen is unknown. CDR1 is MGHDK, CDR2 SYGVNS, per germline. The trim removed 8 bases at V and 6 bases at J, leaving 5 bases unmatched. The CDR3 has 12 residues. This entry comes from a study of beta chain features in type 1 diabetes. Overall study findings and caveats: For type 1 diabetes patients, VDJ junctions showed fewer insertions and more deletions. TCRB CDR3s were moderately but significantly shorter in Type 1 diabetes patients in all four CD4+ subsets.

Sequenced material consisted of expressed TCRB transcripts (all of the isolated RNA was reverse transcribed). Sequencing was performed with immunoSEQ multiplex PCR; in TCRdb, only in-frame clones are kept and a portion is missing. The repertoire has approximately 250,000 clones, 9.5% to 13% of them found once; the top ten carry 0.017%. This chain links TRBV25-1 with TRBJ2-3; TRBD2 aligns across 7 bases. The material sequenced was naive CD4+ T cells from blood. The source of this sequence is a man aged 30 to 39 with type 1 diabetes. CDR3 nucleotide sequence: TGTGCCAGCTGGGAGGGAACCGATACGCAGTATTTT. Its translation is CASWEGTDTQYF.